This is a list of T cell receptor beta chains from one sample in a study of T-cell memory formation after mild COVID-19. TCRdb called the 5' RACE reads again in MiXCR, with one record for every CDR3 protein. The sample lists some 320,000 distinct CDR3 sequences; roughly 15% were seen once. Sequenced material: PBMCs or a T cell subset sorted from them (not recorded which). These receptors were obtained from a man aged 18 to 30 who had mild COVID-19 (a few samples of this study predate the infection). Cell type and time point are not known. Both conserved end residues are part of each CDR3. Fields, in order: CDR3 length, J gene, clone size, V gene, CDR3 protein. Some rows mark clone size as missing; the rest say once, few, many or name a class of expanded clone.

length: 17
J: TRBJ2-3
size: few
V: TRBV7-8
CDR3: CASNEPGGWSGVDTQYF

length: 15
J: TRBJ2-2
size: few
V: TRBV10-3
CDR3: CAIRSGTVNTGELFF

length: 18
J: TRBJ2-3
size: NA
V: TRBV5-1
CDR3: CASSLNPGSGAGADTQYF

length: 13
J: TRBJ2-5
size: many
V: TRBV7-3
CDR3: CASSPNLQGTQYF

length: 14
J: TRBJ1-2
size: NA
V: TRBV11-2
CDR3: CASSLAHREGGYTF

length: 14
J: TRBJ2-5
size: NA
V: TRBV20-1
CDR3: CSAVSGTEKETQYF

length: 14
J: TRBJ2-5
size: NA
V: TRBV7-9
CDR3: CASSLGINKETQYF

length: 14
J: TRBJ1-1
size: NA
V: TRBV11-2
CDR3: CASSQASVRTNAFF

length: 15
J: TRBJ2-3
size: NA
V: TRBV19
CDR3: CASSTQGTFTDTQYF

length: 16
J: TRBJ2-2
size: NA
V: TRBV7-2
CDR3: CASSFSGGENTGELFF

length: 13
J: TRBJ1-2
size: NA
V: TRBV5-4
CDR3: CASKSGSPYGYTF

length: 19
J: TRBJ2-1
size: NA
V: TRBV27
CDR3: CASSEEGLTHRRGNNEQFF

length: 14
J: TRBJ2-2
size: NA
V: TRBV12-3/TRBV12-4
CDR3: CASTQAGLIRELFF